Given below is one T cell receptor beta chain in context. Each CDR3 protein gets one entry after TCRdb re-called the PCR reads with MiXCR. Among more than 550,000 distinct CDR3 sequences, about 25% were seen once, and the ten largest hold 0.78%. This record belongs to a study of molecular identifiers for immune sequencing clone quantification. V was trimmed by 4 bases and J by 15 bases, leaving 13 bases between them. This CDR3 region has 11 residues. The germline CDR1 and CDR2 sequences are MNHNS and SASEGT. The clonotype originates from a human donor in good health. Some libraries in this study had Jurkat cell RNA spiked in. The V call is TRBV6-1, the J call TRBJ2-1, with a weak D call TRBD2 (5 bases). Material: naive CD8+ T cells from blood, with Jurkat cell RNA spiked in. Subset described: FACS-sorted CD8+CD4-CCR7+CD45RA+ naive T cells. The CDR3 bases are TGTGCCAGCAGTGCGGGATCCCGGGGGTTCTTC. Protein: CASSAGSRGFF.